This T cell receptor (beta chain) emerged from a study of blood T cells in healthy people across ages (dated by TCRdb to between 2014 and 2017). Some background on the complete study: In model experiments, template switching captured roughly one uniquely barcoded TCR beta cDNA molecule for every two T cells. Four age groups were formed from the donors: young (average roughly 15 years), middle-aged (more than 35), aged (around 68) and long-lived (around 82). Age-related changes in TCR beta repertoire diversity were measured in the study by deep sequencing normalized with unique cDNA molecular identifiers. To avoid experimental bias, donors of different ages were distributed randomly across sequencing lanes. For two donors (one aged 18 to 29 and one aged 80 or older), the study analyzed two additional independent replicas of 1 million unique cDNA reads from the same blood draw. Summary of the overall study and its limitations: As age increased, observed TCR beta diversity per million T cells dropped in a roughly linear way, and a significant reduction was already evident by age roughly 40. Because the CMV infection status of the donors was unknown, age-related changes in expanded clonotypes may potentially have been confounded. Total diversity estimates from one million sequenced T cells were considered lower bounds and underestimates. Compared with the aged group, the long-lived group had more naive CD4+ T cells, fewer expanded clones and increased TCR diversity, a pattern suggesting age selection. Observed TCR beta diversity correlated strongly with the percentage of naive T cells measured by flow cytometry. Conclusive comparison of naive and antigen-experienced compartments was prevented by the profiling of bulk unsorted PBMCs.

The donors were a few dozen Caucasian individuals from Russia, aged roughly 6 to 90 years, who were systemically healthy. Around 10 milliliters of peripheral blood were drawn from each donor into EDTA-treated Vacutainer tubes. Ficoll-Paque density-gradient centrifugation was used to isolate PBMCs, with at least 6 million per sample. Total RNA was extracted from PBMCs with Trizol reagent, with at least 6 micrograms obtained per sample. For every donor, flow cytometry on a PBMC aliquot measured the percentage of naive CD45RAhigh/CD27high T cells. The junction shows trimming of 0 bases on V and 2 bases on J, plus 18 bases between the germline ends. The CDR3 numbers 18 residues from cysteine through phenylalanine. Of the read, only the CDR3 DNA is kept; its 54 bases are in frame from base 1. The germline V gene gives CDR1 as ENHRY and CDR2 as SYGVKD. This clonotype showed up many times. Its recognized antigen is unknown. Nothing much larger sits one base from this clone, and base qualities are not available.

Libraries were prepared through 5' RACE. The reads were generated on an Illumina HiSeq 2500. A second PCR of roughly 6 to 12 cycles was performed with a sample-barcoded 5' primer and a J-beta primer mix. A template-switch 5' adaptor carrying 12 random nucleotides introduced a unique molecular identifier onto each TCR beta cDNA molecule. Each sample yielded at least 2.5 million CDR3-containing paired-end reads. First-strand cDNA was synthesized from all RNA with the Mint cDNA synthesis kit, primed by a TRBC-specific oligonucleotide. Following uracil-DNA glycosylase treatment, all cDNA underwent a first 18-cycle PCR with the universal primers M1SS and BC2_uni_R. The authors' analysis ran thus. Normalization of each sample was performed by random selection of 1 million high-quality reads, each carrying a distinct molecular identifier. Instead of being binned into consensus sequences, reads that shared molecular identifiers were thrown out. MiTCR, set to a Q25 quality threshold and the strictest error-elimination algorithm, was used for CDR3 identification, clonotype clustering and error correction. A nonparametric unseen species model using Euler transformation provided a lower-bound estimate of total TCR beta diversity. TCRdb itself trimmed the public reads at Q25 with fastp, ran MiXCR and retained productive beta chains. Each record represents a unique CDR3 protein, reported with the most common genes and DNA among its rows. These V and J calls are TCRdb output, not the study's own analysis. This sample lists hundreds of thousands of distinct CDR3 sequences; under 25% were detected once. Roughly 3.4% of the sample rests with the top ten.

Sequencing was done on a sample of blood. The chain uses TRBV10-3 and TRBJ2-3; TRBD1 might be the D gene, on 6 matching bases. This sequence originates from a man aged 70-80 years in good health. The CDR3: CAISESKIVRGNTDTQYF. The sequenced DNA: TGTGCCATCAGTGAGTCGAAGATCGTCAGGGGTAACACAGATACGCAGTATTTT.